This T cell receptor beta chain stems from a study of yellow fever vaccine responses in identical twins. A remark on this clonotype: The antigen is unknown.

Overall study results and limits: Twins' T cell vaccine responses reportedly looked partly convergent, partly personalized.

One entry per CDR3 protein results from TCRdb running MiXCR on the RT-PCR reads. The profile shows thousands of distinct CDR3 sequences, around 91% of them singletons. The specimen was T cells from blood (PBMCs), unsorted or a sorted subset (not recorded which), collected before or after yellow fever vaccination (not recorded which). This receptor was taken from a woman in her late teens or twenties who received the yellow fever vaccine.

The CDR3: CASSLRNPGSDTQYF. CDR3 nucleotides: TGTGCCAGCAGCTTAAGGAATCCCGGCAGCGATACGCAGTATTTT. The chain couples TRBV7-3 to TRBJ2-3; D remains ambiguous. Germline V gene lookup returns CDR1 SGHTA and CDR2 FQGTGA. CDR3 length: 15 amino acids. Between the trimmed V and J ends, which lost 1 base and 6 bases, there was a span of 14 bases. The full variable domain, rest sourced from reference TRBV7-3 and TRBJ2-3, is GAGVSQTPSNKVTEKGKYVELRCDPISGHTALYWYRQSLGQGPEFLIYFQGTGAADDSGLPNDRFFAVRPEGSVSTLKIQRTERGDSAVYLCASSLRNPGSDTQYFGPGTRLTVL.